This T cell receptor (beta chain) was sequenced in a study of T cells in Graves' hyperthyroidism and ophthalmopathy (dated by TCRdb to between 2019 and 2020). Describing the broader study: Peripheral blood samples were taken at initial diagnosis, before any treatment was given. To identify TCR V-J signatures that set the groups apart, the researchers used a discovery cohort of 100 patients, made up of roughly 45 with Graves' ophthalmopathy and 55 to 65 with stable Graves' hyperthyroidism. An independent validation cohort of under 20 hyperthyroidism patients and some 15 patients who later progressed to ophthalmopathy tested prospective prediction of ophthalmopathy. For training and testing, the 100 or so patients in the discovery cohort were randomly divided in a 7:3 ratio. In addition, the study compared T-cell repertoires in thyroid tissue and in blood from a handful of Graves' hyperthyroidism patients. Once sampling was done, hyperthyroidism patients were given methimazole at a starting dose of 30 mg daily, whereas ophthalmopathy patients were given high-dose intravenous methylprednisolone. The paper describes TCR Vbeta CDR3 sequencing of 130 to 150 peripheral blood samples, made up of some 42 ophthalmopathy patients, around 78 hyperthyroidism patients and 17 progressor patients. Results and caveats for the whole study, not just this receptor: Sample size was not statistically predetermined, and investigators were not blinded to group allocation. Most expanded thyroid clonotypes (frequency above 0.001) were also detected in blood, a finding suggesting that blood repertoires may reflect thyroid immune responses. In cross-validation, a model built on a 13 V-J signature told ophthalmopathy apart from stable hyperthyroidism with over 85% sensitivity and roughly 82% specificity, and in testing the same model reached 80%/75%. In validation, the model predicted progression to ophthalmopathy with approximately 71% sensitivity and 72% to 85% specificity, a median of 6.5 months before onset.

The junction carries 18 bases between V and J, which are trimmed by 0 bases and 7 bases respectively. Via the germline V gene, CDR1 is SGHDN and CDR2 FVKESK. The CDR3 runs 17 amino acids, cysteine and phenylalanine included. The entry retains the CDR3 DNA only, 51 bases that are in frame from base 1. This clonotype was detected only a few times. Its antigen is currently not known. The sample holds no much larger clone one base away, and base qualities are not on file. Amplification of TCR beta CDR3 regions was carried out from RNA transcripts. A first-round RT-PCR of the TCR CDR3 used the HTBI primer set with the Qiagen OneStep RT-PCR kit. The libraries were constructed in a second round of multiplex PCR and then size-selected and purified. The libraries were sequenced on an Illumina HiSeq2000 using paired-end 100 bp reads. Per the source publication's procedure: SOAPnuke was used to process the raw data, with reads discarded if the reads contained adapters or uncalled bases, had a mean Phred below 15, or lacked an exact constant-primer or identifier match. High-quality paired reads were merged using COPE v1.2.5, and each unique nucleotide sequence was defined as a clonotype. MiTCR v1.1 was used to align the clonotypes against IMGT TRBV, TRBD and TRBJ reference segments. Only V-J combinations with frequency above 0.0001, covering roughly 99% of repertoires, were analysed. The TCS score was defined as the ratio of F50 (clonal expansion) to E x V (chaos), calculated using BLOSUM62-based TCRdist between CDR3 peptides within each V-J. Welch's t-statistics and random forest reduced fewer than 550 V-J features to 13, which were used in a naive Bayes classifier (R e1071). TCRdb trimmed public reads at Q25 via fastp, called clones via MiXCR and kept in-frame beta chains. Records with the same CDR3 protein are collapsed into one entry carrying the most frequent genes and DNA. The V and J calls and clone size come from TCRdb's table, not from the authors' own analysis. For this sample the table gives some 490,000 distinct CDR3 sequences, of which about 22% were detected only once. The top ten clonotypes cover approximately 54% of the sample.

In the ophthalmopathy patients, disease was moderately to severely active, with a Clinical Activity Score of 3 or more, a NOSPECS grade of 4 or more, and a duration of less than 3 months. Patients with uncontrolled infections, other autoimmune diseases, pregnancy or lactation were excluded. Diagnoses were established on the basis of clinical symptoms, serum thyroxine and TRAb, thyroid ultrasound, and orbital computed tomography. PBMCs were isolated from 7.5 to 10 ml of fresh peripheral blood by Ficoll-Paque density gradient centrifugation. Total RNA was extracted with Trizol reagent, and quality was checked on an Agilent 2100 Bioanalyzer.

The sample comprised blood. The V and J segments used are TRBV14 and TRBJ2-2; the D gene is unclear. The sequence was collected from a woman aged 70-85 years with Graves' ophthalmopathy. The DNA is as follows: TGTGCCAGCAGCCAAGACCCGGTTCGGCAGACGGGCGGGGAGCTGTTTTTT. Its amino acids are CASSQDPVRQTGGELFF.